Shown below are 9 T cell receptor beta chains from a single sample sequenced in a study of blood T cell repertoires in COVID-19. Some clones are missing from TCRdb's copy, which holds only in-frame ones; the method was immunoSEQ multiplex PCR. The repertoire holds around 100,000 clones, with more than 80% as singletons. The sample was peripheral blood. The receptors were sampled from a human donor in a cohort sampled during active COVID-19.

This chain links TRBV13 with TRBJ2-7; perhaps TRBD1 as D (5 bases). This CDR3 spans 15 amino acids. CDR1 is PRHDT, CDR2 FYEKMQ, per germline (reference sequence). Trimming cost V 3 bases and J 1 base, with 13 bases left between them. The CDR3 spells CASSFSGRTSYEQYF. The CDR3 DNA follows: TGTGCCAGCAGCTTTTCAGGACGGACATCCTACGAGCAGTACTTC. The full variable domain, with the rest looked up from reference TRBV13 and TRBJ2-7, is AAGVIQSPRHLIKEKRETATLKCYPIPRHDTVYWYQQGPGQDPQFLISFYEKMQSDKGSIPDRFSAQQFSDYHSELNMSSLELGDSALYFCASSFSGRTSYEQYFGPGTRLTVT.

The chain is built from TRBV11-2 and TRBJ2-7; TRBD1 might be the D (6 bases). Germline values: CDR1 SGHAT, CDR2 FQNNGV. The CDR3 contains 14 residues. V lost 4 bases, J lost 5 bases, and 15 bases lay in between. The CDR3 coding sequence is TGTGCCAGCAGCTCCACAGGGTTCAGGGACGAGCAGTACTTC. Encoded protein: CASSSTGFRDEQYF.

The V call is TRBV27, the J call TRBJ2-6, with D maybe TRBD2 (6 bases). V lost 7 bases to trimming and J lost 2 bases, with 15 bases between them. CDR1 and CDR2 from the germline V gene are MNHEY and SMNVEV (reference sequence). The CDR3 loop spans 16 amino acids. Written as DNA, the CDR3 is TGTGCCAGCATGGACGTCGGGGGTCCTGGGGCCAACGTCCTGACTTTC. Translating gives CASMDVGGPGANVLTF.

This clone was seen ten or more times. The chain is built from TRBV19 and TRBJ1-1; D possibly corresponds to TRBD1 (5 bases). This CDR3 is built from 14 residues. Between the trimmed V and J ends, which lost 1 base and 6 bases, there was a span of 12 bases. The germline V gene encodes CDR1 LNHDA and CDR2 SQIVND (reference sequence). The CDR3 reads CASSIGLGGAEAFF. CDR3 nucleotide sequence: TGTGCCAGTAGTATAGGTTTGGGAGGGGCTGAAGCTTTCTTT.

The chain carries TRBV18 and TRBJ2-5; 7 bases match TRBD1. Trimming took 3 bases from V and 5 from J; bases not matched to a gene: 3. Germline assignment: CDR1 KGHSH and CDR2 LQKENI. There are 13 residues in the CDR3. CDR3 nucleotides: TGTGCCAGCTCACCCACAGGGGTTGAGACCCAGTACTTC. Its protein is CASSPTGVETQYF.

The V and J genes are TRBV23-1 and TRBJ1-1, with D uncertain. TRBV23-1 is noted as an ORF with a role that remains uncertain. V gave up 0 bases and J gave up 5 bases, with 16 bases separating them. CDR3 length: 16 amino acids. CDR3 sequence: CASSQSERRGGTEAFF. Here the CDR3 DNA reads TGCGCCAGCAGTCAATCGGAGCGCCGGGGTGGGACTGAAGCTTTCTTT.

This clone has more than one count but fewer than ten. The J gene is TRBJ2-5, the V gene TRBV5-1; 9 bases fit TRBD2. Trimming cost V 2 bases and J 3 bases; bases outside gene matches: 5. The CDR3 is made up of 15 amino acids. CDR1 is SGHRS and CDR2 is YFSETQ in the germline V gene. The CDR3 is CASSFYRLAEETQYF. The CDR3 DNA reads as TGCGCCAGCAGCTTTTATAGACTAGCGGAAGAGACCCAGTACTTC.

V is TRBV3-1 (or the pseudogene TRBV3-2) and J is TRBJ2-5; 7 bases match TRBD2. Germline V lookup: CDR1 LGHDT, CDR2 YNNKEL (reference sequence). This CDR3 has 17 amino acids. Germline trimming cut 0 bases from V and 4 bases from J; bases unmatched to any gene: 11. The CDR3 DNA sequence: TGTGCCAGCAGCCAAGATTCGGGCGGGGGTCGGTTAGAGACCCAGTACTTC. Translated, it gives CASSQDSGGGRLETQYF.

V is TRBV9 and J is TRBJ1-6; a possible D gene is TRBD1 (5 bases). The V gene's germline CDR1 is SGDLS and CDR2 YYNGEE. Trimming took 3 bases from V and 9 from J, leaving 10 bases between them. The CDR3 runs to 13 residues. This CDR3 reads CASSEEGSSPLHF. CDR3 bases: TGTGCCAGCAGCGAGGAGGGGAGTTCACCCCTCCACTTT. The full variable domain, rest sourced from reference TRBV9 and TRBJ1-6, is DSGVTQTPKHLITATGQRVTLRCSPRSGDLSVYWYQQSLDQGLQFLIQYYNGEERAKGNILERFSAQQFPDLHSELNLSSLELGDSALYFCASSEEGSSPLHFGNGTRLTVT.